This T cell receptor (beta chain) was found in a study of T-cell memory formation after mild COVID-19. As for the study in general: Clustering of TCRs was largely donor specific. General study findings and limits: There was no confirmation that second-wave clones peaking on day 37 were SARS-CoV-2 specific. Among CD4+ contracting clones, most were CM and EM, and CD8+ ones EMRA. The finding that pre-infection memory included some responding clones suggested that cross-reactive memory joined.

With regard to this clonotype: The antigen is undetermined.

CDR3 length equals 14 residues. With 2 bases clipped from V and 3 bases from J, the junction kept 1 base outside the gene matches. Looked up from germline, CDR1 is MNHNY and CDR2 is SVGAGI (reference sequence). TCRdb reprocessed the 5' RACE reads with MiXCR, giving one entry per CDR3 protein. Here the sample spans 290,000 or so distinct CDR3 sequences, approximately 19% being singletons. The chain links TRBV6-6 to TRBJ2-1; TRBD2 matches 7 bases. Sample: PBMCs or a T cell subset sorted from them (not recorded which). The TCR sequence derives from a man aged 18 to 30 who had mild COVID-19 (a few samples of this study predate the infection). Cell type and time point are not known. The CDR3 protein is CASSYPGGYNEQFF. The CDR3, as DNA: TGTGCCAGCAGTTACCCGGGGGGCTACAATGAGCAGTTCTTC.